The present entry profiles one TCR beta chain with its context. This record comes from a study of blood T cell repertoires in COVID-19. Across the whole study: Italy, Spain and the United States were the sources of the convalescent and acute COVID-19 samples. Sample material is recorded as cDNA or gDNA derived from T cells, B-cell-depleted T cells, or PBMCs.

The CDR3 contains 14 residues. CDR1 is GTSNPN, CDR2 SVGIG, per germline (reference sequence). The V end lost 1 base, the J end lost 3 bases, and 10 bases lay between the germline ends. Original processing methods: Reference gene primers were amplified, and this amplification served to estimate nucleated cell counts. TCRdb's copy holds only in-frame clones and misses some; the assay was immunoSEQ multiplex PCR. Clonal size and the V and J genes are those of that table, whereas D and trimming came from the DNA. The sample has under 150,000 clones, approximately 89% seen once. This sequence originates from a human donor in a cohort sampled during active COVID-19. J is TRBJ2-4 and V is TRBV30, with D perhaps TRBD2 (6 bases). Sequenced sample: peripheral blood. CDR3 sequence: CAWSGGLYKNIQYF. The DNA for the CDR3 is TGTGCCTGGAGTGGGGGACTGTACAAAAACATTCAGTACTTC.